This is a list of T cell receptor beta chains from one sample in a study of CD8+CD57+ T cells in acquired aplastic anemia. TCRdb processed the reads anew with MiXCR; each CDR3 protein has one entry. The table lists some 140,000 distinct CDR3 sequences, about 48% of them singletons. Material: sorted CD4+, CD8+, or CD8+CD57+ T cells (not recorded which) from PBMCs. The receptors come from a human donor with aplastic anemia. Each CDR3 is given with its conserved first and last residue. A D gene is named only where the DNA matches it firmly. A row's size may be missing; if present it is once, few, many or a size class.

CDR3 protein | CDR3 DNA | J gene | D gene | V gene | clone size
CASSLAWAGGKYEQYF | TGTGCCAGCAGCTTGGCTTGGGCAGGGGGCAAGTACGAGCAGTACTTC | TRBJ2-7 | TRBD1 | TRBV5-5 | many
CASSYRTSGGASTGELFF | TGTGCCAGCAGTTACAGGACTAGCGGGGGGGCCTCAACCGGGGAGCTGTTTTTT | TRBJ2-2 | TRBD2 | TRBV6-2/TRBV6-3 | many
CASSIGQGYETQYF | TGTGCCAGTAGTATAGGTCAGGGTTATGAGACCCAGTACTTC | TRBJ2-5 | - | TRBV19 | -
CANSTRGLEETQYF | TGTGCCAACAGCACTAGAGGACTAGAGGAGACCCAGTACTTC | TRBJ2-5 | TRBD2 | TRBV11-2 | once
CAARGGPGNEQFF | TGTGCCGCCCGGGGGGGCCCTGGAAATGAGCAGTTCTTC | TRBJ2-1 | TRBD2 | TRBV10-3 | -
CATSDPNRGSYNEQFF | TGTGCCACCAGTGACCCGAACCGGGGCTCCTACAATGAGCAGTTCTTC | TRBJ2-1 | - | TRBV24-1 | -
CATHTSRGGKNEAFF | TGTGCCACACACACATCAAGAGGGGGGAAAAATGAAGCTTTCTTT | TRBJ1-1 | - | TRBV6-1 | -
CSVAGQYGNTIYF | TGCAGCGTGGCAGGACAGTATGGAAACACCATATATTTT | TRBJ1-3 | - | TRBV29-1 | -
CASSLGLAGGTDTQYF | TGTGCCAGCAGCTTAGGCCTAGCGGGGGGCACAGATACGCAGTATTTT | TRBJ2-3 | TRBD2 | TRBV7-6 | few
CSARDLRGDEQYF | TGCAGTGCTAGAGATCTGAGGGGGGACGAGCAGTACTTC | TRBJ2-7 | - | TRBV20-1 | -
CASSLVHYLNQPQHF | TGTGCCAGCAGTTTAGTCCACTACCTTAATCAGCCCCAGCATTTT | TRBJ1-5 | - | TRBV5-5 | -
CASSRLAGGRGTDTQYF | TGTGCCAGCAGTCGGCTAGCGGGGGGGCGGGGCACAGATACGCAGTATTTT | TRBJ2-3 | TRBD2 | TRBV6-1 | -
CASSYSDSGELFF | TGTGCCAGCAGTTACTCGGACTCCGGGGAGCTGTTTTTT | TRBJ2-2 | - | TRBV6-5 | many
CASRKSSSYEQYF | TGTGCCAGCCGAAAATCCAGCTCCTACGAGCAGTACTTC | TRBJ2-7 | - | TRBV2 | -
CSARKDRTNSPLHF | TGCAGTGCTAGAAAGGACAGGACGAATTCACCCCTCCACTTT | TRBJ1-6 | TRBD1 | TRBV20-1 | -
CATSDPGLAGEYEQFF | TGTGCCACCAGTGACCCGGGACTAGCGGGAGAGTATGAGCAGTTCTTC | TRBJ2-1 | TRBD2 | TRBV24-1 | -
CAIRGTSGTSYEQYF | TGTGCCATCAGGGGGACTAGCGGGACCTCCTACGAGCAGTACTTC | TRBJ2-7 | TRBD2 | TRBV10-3 | -
CASSSGRILHF | TGCGCCAGCAGCTCGGGACGGATACTCCACTTT | TRBJ1-6 | - | TRBV5-1 | few
CAISESGGDMNTEAFF | TGTGCCATCAGTGAGTCGGGGGGCGACATGAACACTGAAGCTTTCTTT | TRBJ1-1 | - | TRBV10-3 | -
CASSSPGTGGSGANVLTF | TGTGCCAGCAGCTCCCCCGGGACAGGGGGCTCTGGGGCCAACGTCCTGACTTTC | TRBJ2-6 | TRBD1 | TRBV11-1 | many
CASSHRTPSTDTQYF | TGTGCCAGCAGCCATCGGACACCTAGCACAGATACGCAGTATTTT | TRBJ2-3 | - | TRBV14 | -
CAISPRRQVQGYTF | TGTGCCATCAGCCCTAGACGCCAGGTTCAGGGCTACACCTTC | TRBJ1-2 | - | TRBV10-3 | -
CASSQKGVETRGDQHF | TGTGCCAGCAGTCAAAAAGGGGTGGAGACGCGTGGGGACCAGCATTTT | TRBJ1-5 | - | TRBV7-7 | -
CATSRATSPYGYTF | TGTGCCACCAGCAGAGCTACAAGCCCCTATGGCTACACCTTC | TRBJ1-2 | - | TRBV15 | -
CASSSPGQGAAYEQYF | TGCGCCAGCAGCAGCCCCGGACAGGGGGCGGCCTACGAGCAGTACTTC | TRBJ2-7 | TRBD1 | TRBV5-1 | many
CASSIETGTGNQPQHF | TGTGCCAGTAGTATAGAAACGGGGACAGGGAATCAGCCCCAGCATTTT | TRBJ1-5 | TRBD1 | TRBV19 | many
CASSYSDSLSSYNEQFF | TGTGCCAGCAGTTACTCGGACAGTCTAAGCTCCTACAATGAGCAGTTCTTC | TRBJ2-1 | - | TRBV6-2/TRBV6-3 | few
CSARPDGPGAFF | TGCAGTGCTAGGCCGGACGGGCCAGGAGCTTTCTTT | TRBJ1-1 | - | TRBV20-1 | -
CASSPRTTGDGEQYF | TGCGCCAGCAGCCCACGGACGACAGGGGACGGTGAGCAGTACTTC | TRBJ2-7 | TRBD1 | TRBV4-1 | many
CASSIRGGYEQYF | TGTGCCAGCAGTATCCGCGGTGGCTACGAGCAGTACTTC | TRBJ2-7 | - | TRBV12-3/TRBV12-4 | few
CATSLSGPYNEQFF | TGTGCCACCTCGTTATCGGGCCCCTACAATGAGCAGTTCTTC | TRBJ2-1 | - | TRBV27 | few
CASSPGQGIAQPQHF | TGTGCCAGCTCACCAGGACAGGGGATTGCCCAGCCCCAGCATTTT | TRBJ1-5 | TRBD1 | TRBV24-1 | -
CASSIDMETSGGNEQFF | TGTGCCAGTAGTATAGATATGGAGACTAGCGGGGGCAATGAGCAGTTCTTC | TRBJ2-1 | TRBD2 | TRBV19 | -
CATSEPGSEAFF | TGTGCCACCAGTGAGCCAGGGTCTGAAGCTTTCTTT | TRBJ1-1 | - | TRBV24-1 | few
CASSSTGVPEAFF | TGTGCCAGCAGTTCGACAGGGGTTCCTGAAGCTTTCTTT | TRBJ1-1 | TRBD1 | TRBV6-2/TRBV6-3 | -
CASKYPRQGGRDTEAFF | TGTGCCAGCAAGTACCCCCGACAGGGCGGCAGGGACACTGAAGCTTTCTTT | TRBJ1-1 | TRBD1 | TRBV2 | -
CAISEQEAQYF | TGTGCCATCAGCGAACAAGAGGCCCAGTACTTC | TRBJ2-5 | - | TRBV10-3 | once
CASSLSSRRNEQYF | TGTGCCAGCAGTTTAAGTTCCAGGAGGAACGAGCAGTACTTC | TRBJ2-7 | - | TRBV12-3/TRBV12-4 | many
CASSLSPGELFF | TGCGCCAGCAGCTTGTCCCCCGGGGAGCTGTTTTTT | TRBJ2-2 | - | TRBV5-1 | -
CATSALSTDTQYF | TGTGCCACCAGTGCGCTGTCGACAGATACGCAGTATTTT | TRBJ2-3 | - | TRBV24-1 | few
CASSVEGQGGNEQFF | TGTGCCAGCAGCGTAGAAGGGCAGGGAGGGAATGAGCAGTTCTTC | TRBJ2-1 | TRBD2 | TRBV9 | -
CASTQAGRDTYEQYF | TGTGCCAGTACTCAAGCTGGGCGGGACACTTACGAGCAGTACTTC | TRBJ2-7 | - | TRBV19 | -
CASSQYSGNTIYF | TGTGCCAGTAGTCAGTACTCTGGAAACACCATATATTTT | TRBJ1-3 | - | TRBV19 | -
CASSPPRTGTPSYEQYF | TGCGCCAGCAGCCCCCCCCGGACCGGGACTCCCTCCTACGAGCAGTACTTC | TRBJ2-7 | - | TRBV5-1 | many
CASSYPPRGGNSPLHF | TGTGCCAGCAGTTACCCCCCACGGGGAGGTAATTCACCCCTCCACTTT | TRBJ1-6 | - | TRBV6-5 | many
CSALPLIEYSSYEQYF | TGCAGTGCTCTTCCCCTAATAGAATATAGCTCCTACGAGCAGTACTTC | TRBJ2-7 | - | TRBV20-1 | many
CASSYSGDGYNSPLHF | TGTGCCAGCAGTTACTCAGGCGACGGCTATAATTCACCCCTCCACTTT | TRBJ1-6 | - | TRBV10-3 | -
CASSYRSQADTQYF | TGTGCCAGCAGTTACCGGAGCCAGGCAGATACGCAGTATTTT | TRBJ2-3 | - | TRBV7-2 | once
CATSRFTGTVETQYF | TGTGCCACCAGCAGATTTACCGGGACAGTAGAGACCCAGTACTTC | TRBJ2-5 | TRBD1 | TRBV15 | -
CASSFDRGTEALF | TGTGCCAGCAGCTTCGACAGGGGAACTGAAGCTCTCTTT | TRBJ1-1 | TRBD1 | TRBV7-2 | -
CAGSPPTSGGHQETQYF | TGTGCCGGCAGCCCTCCGACTAGCGGGGGCCATCAAGAGACCCAGTACTTC | TRBJ2-5 | TRBD2 | TRBV5-6 | -
CAISRGTSGQETQYF | TGTGCCATCAGCCGCGGGACTAGCGGACAAGAGACCCAGTACTTC | TRBJ2-5 | TRBD2 | TRBV10-3 | -
CASSLNTRELFF | TGTGCCAGCAGCCTCAACACCCGGGAGCTGTTTTTT | TRBJ2-2 | - | TRBV6-1 | -